These 2 T cell receptor beta chains share one sample of origin, sequenced in a study of T cell responses to AZD1222 COVID-19 vaccine. The protocol was immunoSEQ multiplex PCR, while the TCRdb copy is restricted to in-frame clones and leaves out a portion. The sample consists of some 96,000 clones, 65% to 85% of them appearing once. The sequencing here drew on peripheral blood, taken 28 days after the second AZD1222 dose. Receptor source: an adult who received the AZD1222 COVID-19 vaccine.

This CDR3 is CASSLGVKETQYF. As DNA, the CDR3 is TGTGCCAGCAGTTTAGGGGTCAAAGAGACCCAGTACTTC. The chain combines TRBV12-3 or TRBV12-4 with TRBJ2-5; no clear D gene. With 1 base removed from V and 3 bases from J, the gap between germline ends came to 6 bases. This CDR3 is built from 13 residues.

This chain joins TRBV6-5 and TRBJ1-6; D gene uncertain. The ends were cut back, 2 bases at V and 3 bases at J, with 8 bases in the middle. The CDR3 contains 15 residues. From germline, CDR1 is MNHEY and CDR2 SVGAGI. The CDR3 is CASSYGQVYNSPLHF. CDR3 in DNA: TGTGCCAGCAGTTACGGGCAGGTCTATAATTCACCCCTCCACTTT.